These 22 T cell receptor beta chains share one sample of origin, sequenced in a study of T cell clonality in common variable immunodeficiency. Data came from immunoSEQ multiplex PCR; TCRdb stores just in-frame clones and leaves some out. Recorded here are about 64,000 clones, none singletons. Material for sequencing was peripheral blood mononuclear cells. The receptors were gathered from a person aged 18 to 75 in good health.

A remark on this clone: The CDR3 end lies 3 residues beyond the end of the read and is filled in from the germline J gene. This sequence joins TRBV5-5 and TRBJ2-7; D unresolved. CDR3 length: 13 amino acids. The ends were cut back, 0 bases at V and 3 bases at J, with 7 bases in the middle. The V gene's germline CDR1 is SGHKS and CDR2 YYEKEE (reference sequence). The sequenced CDR3 bases are TGTGCCAGCAGCTTGGAATACATCTACGAG. Translation: CASSLEYIYE. The complete CDR3 sequence is CASSLEYIYEQYF.

At least ten counts were recorded for this clone. The read ends 3 residues before the CDR3 terminus; that terminus is restored from the germline J gene. V and J are TRBV7-6 and TRBJ1-5; 7 bases map to TRBD1. The CDR3 is 16 residues long. The V segment lost 2 bases and the J segment 2 bases; nucleotides outside the gene matches: 6. Germline V gene sequence: CDR1 SGHVS, CDR2 FNYEAQ. The CDR3 reads CASSLLQGIGNQPQHF. The part of the CDR3 DNA that was read is TGTGCCAGCAGCTTATTACAGGGGATAGGCAATCAGCCC.

This clone was counted ten times or more. The read falls 3 residues short of the CDR3 end, and the missing part is taken from the germline J gene. V is TRBV5-1 and J is TRBJ2-3; 9 positions match TRBD2. With 0 bases clipped from V and 3 bases from J, the junction kept 2 bases outside the gene matches. Germline CDR1 reads SGHRS; CDR2 reads YFSETQ. This CDR3 region has 15 residues. The CDR3 is CASSLGGGGTDTQYF. The sequenced part of the CDR3 DNA is TGCGCCAGCAGCTTGGGCGGGGGGGGAACAGATACG. The variable domain in full, completed from reference TRBV5-1 and TRBJ2-3, reads KAGVTQTPRYLIKTRGQQVTLSCSPISGHRSVSWYQQTPGQGLQFLFEYFSETQRNKGNFPGRFSGRQFSNSRSEMNVSTLELGDSALYLCASSLGGGGTDTQYFGPGTRLTVL.

This clone was seen many times. CDR3 region: CSASGGGAEAFF. CDR3 bases read: TGCAGTGCTAGCGGCGGGGGGGCTGAA. This chain uses TRBV20-1 with TRBJ1-1; a weak D match, TRBD1 (5 bases). The CDR3 end is not reached by the read, which stops 3 residues before it; the germline J gene fills it in. CDR3 length: 12 amino acids. Germline CDR1 DFQATT, CDR2 SNEGSKA (reference sequence). The V end was cut by 3 bases, the J end by 6 bases, with 11 bases between.

This clone was picked up many times. The read terminates 3 residues before the CDR3 end, so the remaining end is supplied by the germline J gene. The genes are TRBV6-1 and TRBJ2-7; 12 bases agree with TRBD2. J gave up 3 bases and V 2 bases, and 2 bases lay outside the gene matches. This CDR3 is built from 15 residues. Germline values: CDR1 MNHNS, CDR2 SASEGT. CDR3 protein: CASSEQLAGGYEQYF. CDR3 bases read: TGTGCCAGCAGTGAACAACTAGCGGGGGGCTACGAG.

This clone occurred many times. The CDR3 end lies 3 residues beyond the end of the read and is filled in from the germline J gene. The genes are TRBV4-1 and TRBJ2-1; D perhaps matches TRBD2 (6 bases). The CDR3 length is 15 residues. V lost 5 bases and J lost 0, with 11 bases in between. CDR1 is MGHRA and CDR2 is YSYEKL in the germline V gene. Incomplete CDR3 DNA: TGCGCCAGCAGCTTTAGCGGAAACTCCTACAATGAG. Translating it yields CASSFSGNSYNE. The CDR3 in its entirety is CASSFSGNSYNEQFF.

This clone was detected many times. The read terminates 3 residues ahead of where the CDR3 ends, so the germline J gene completes it. V gene TRBV6-1 combines with J gene TRBJ2-5, with D perhaps matching TRBD2 (6 bases). CDR3 length: 15 residues. The germline V and J ends were trimmed by 2 bases and 4 bases, with 14 bases remaining between them. From germline, CDR1 is MNHNS and CDR2 SASEGT. The sequenced CDR3 bases are TGTGCCAGCAGTGAATGGGGGGAGACCCCAGAGACC. This codes for CASSEWGETPET. From start to end, the CDR3 is CASSEWGETPETQYF.

Ten or more counts support this clone. The read terminates 3 residues ahead of where the CDR3 ends, so the germline J gene completes it. This chain joins TRBV5-1 and TRBJ2-2, with TRBD1 as a possible D gene (6 bases). V was cut by 5 bases and J by 6 bases, with 8 bases left in between. In germline, CDR1 is SGHRS, CDR2 YFSETQ. The CDR3 extends over 12 amino acids. CDR3 DNA, as far as it was read: TGCGCCAGCAGAGCAGGGGCCGGGGAG. Translated, it gives CASRAGAGE. In full, the CDR3 is CASRAGAGELFF.

This clone was found many times. The read ends 3 residues before the CDR3 terminus; that terminus is restored from the germline J gene. V gene TRBV20-1 combines with J gene TRBJ2-4; D unresolved. The CDR3 covers 14 residues. The V gene lost 3 bases and the J gene lost 0 bases, with 9 bases spanning the gap. Germline V lookup: CDR1 DFQATT, CDR2 SNEGSKA (reference sequence). The CDR3 bases that were read are TGCAGTGCTAGGGCAGATTTAGCCAAAAACATT. The encoded protein is CSARADLAKNI. The complete CDR3 protein is CSARADLAKNIQYF.

This clone was detected ten times or more. The read is 3 residues too short to cover the CDR3 end, so that end is filled in from the germline J gene. This rearrangement joins TRBV5-4 to TRBJ1-3; D is undetermined. Germline V gene lookup returns CDR1 SGHNT and CDR2 YYREEE (reference sequence). V lost 2 bases to trimming and J lost 4 bases, with 10 bases between them. The CDR3 is 14 amino acids. The covered CDR3 bases are TGTGCCAGCAGCTTTTCACAGTTCGGAAACACC. It codes for CASSFSQFGNT. The whole CDR3 is CASSFSQFGNTIYF.

In this sample, this clone turned up many times. The read ends 3 residues before the CDR3 terminus; that terminus is restored from the germline J gene. This chain links TRBV7-3 with TRBJ2-5; 7 bases align to TRBD2. CDR1 and CDR2 (germline): SGHTA, FQGTGA. After removal of 1 base from V and 4 bases from J, the junction contained 6 bases not matched to a gene. This CDR3 contains 15 residues. The CDR3: CASSLSGSRGETQYF. CDR3 bases read: TGTGCCAGCAGCTTAAGCGGGAGTCGGGGAGAGACC.

This clone has ten or more counts. Partial CDR3 DNA: TGCGCCAGCAGTTCCGGGACAGGGTTTAACATT. It yields the protein CASSSGTGFNI. The complete CDR3 sequence is CASSSGTGFNIQYF. The rearrangement joins TRBV4-1 to TRBJ2-4, with TRBD1 matching over 9 bases. The CDR3 end is not reached by the read, which stops 3 residues before it; the germline J gene fills it in. Unmatched junction bases numbered 7, after V lost 6 bases and J lost 7 bases. Germline V gives CDR1 MGHRA, CDR2 YSYEKL. This CDR3 comprises 14 residues.

Notes on this clone: The CDR3 extends 3 residues past the end of the read, so its final part is completed from the germline J gene. The rearrangement links TRBV5-1 to TRBJ2-7, with 11 bases that match TRBD1. Per germline, CDR1 SGHRS and CDR2 YFSETQ. CDR3 size: 13 residues. V trimming: 7 bases; J trimming: 5 bases; junction bases outside the gene matches: 5. CDR3 protein: CASGRTGGDEQYF. CDR3 bases read: TGCGCCAGCGGCAGGACAGGGGGCGACGAG.

At least ten counts were recorded for this clone. The CDR3 end is not reached by the read, which stops 3 residues before it; the germline J gene fills it in. V gene TRBV5-4 combines with J gene TRBJ1-1; 8 positions match TRBD1. Germline V gene lookup returns CDR1 SGHNT and CDR2 YYREEE (reference sequence). CDR3 length equals 16 residues. V lost 3 bases to trimming and J lost 0 bases; unmatched junction nucleotides: 7. CDR3 DNA (partial): TGTGCCAGCAGCTCCGGGACAGGAGTTTTGAACACTGAA. This sequence encodes CASSSGTGVLNTE. The whole CDR3 sequence reads CASSSGTGVLNTEAFF.

In this sample, this clone turned up many times. The read comes to an end 3 residues before the CDR3 does, leaving the germline J gene to fill in the end. The V gene is TRBV20-1, the J gene TRBJ2-5, with D perhaps matching TRBD2 (5 bases). Trimming took off 4 bases at V and 1 base at J, with 10 bases between the two ends. Germline CDR1 reads DFQATT; CDR2 reads SNEGSKA (reference sequence). The CDR3 spans 13 residues. The CDR3: CSAKLGFQETQYF. The covered CDR3 bases are TGCAGTGCTAAACTAGGGTTCCAAGAGACC.

This clone was observed many times. The missing CDR3 end, 3 residues past where the read stops, is filled in from the germline J gene. This chain links TRBV6-1 with TRBJ2-3; D call uncertain. The CDR3 has 13 residues. Trimming removed 4 bases from V and 5 bases from J, with 10 bases in between. Per the germline V gene, CDR1 is MNHNS and CDR2 is SASEGT. Incomplete CDR3 DNA: TGTGCCAGCAGTGCAACACCGAAAGATACG. Translation gives CASSATPKDT. The full CDR3 sequence reads CASSATPKDTQYF.

This clone occurred many times. The read falls 3 residues short of the CDR3 end, and the missing part is taken from the germline J gene. The V call is TRBV9, the J call TRBJ1-1; no definite D call. Trimming took 0 bases from V and 3 from J, leaving 9 bases between them. The CDR3 is made up of 14 amino acids. CDR1 and CDR2 (germline): SGDLS, YYNGEE. The DNA read from the CDR3 is TGTGCCAGCAGCGTAGGCGAAGGGTACACTGAA. It encodes CASSVGEGYTE. The full CDR3 protein is CASSVGEGYTEAFF.

This clone was counted at least ten times. With the read ending 3 residues before the CDR3 end, the germline J gene is used to fill in that end. This chain joins TRBV19 and TRBJ1-5, with TRBD1 matching over 11 bases. The CDR3 consists of 19 residues. Per the germline V gene, CDR1 is LNHDA and CDR2 is SQIVND (reference sequence). V shed 4 bases and J 6 bases; nucleotides not matched to a gene: 17. The DNA read from the CDR3 is TGTGCCAGTAGTAATTTTGGGACAGGGGGTAGAGGGGCCGGTCAGCCC. This sequence encodes CASSNFGTGGRGAGQP. The whole CDR3 protein is CASSNFGTGGRGAGQPQHF.

In this sample, this clone turned up many times. The sequenced CDR3 bases are TGCAGTGCTCGACAGGGGGCGGGGAACACTGAA. Encoded protein: CSARQGAGNTE. The CDR3, in full, reads CSARQGAGNTEAFF. This chain joins TRBV20-1 and TRBJ1-1; 10 bases fit TRBD1. Read data end 3 residues before the CDR3 end; the end is taken from the germline J gene. The V and J ends lost 5 bases and 1 base, in that order; junction bases with no gene match: 4. This CDR3 contains 14 residues. Germline V lookup: CDR1 DFQATT, CDR2 SNEGSKA (reference sequence).

In its sample, this clone was seen many times. The read ends 3 residues shy of where the CDR3 ends; the end is completed using the germline J gene. The chain is built from TRBV19 and TRBJ1-6; D gene uncertain. CDR1 and CDR2 from the germline V gene are LNHDA and SQIVND (reference sequence). The V end lost 6 bases, the J end lost 0 bases, and 6 bases lay between the germline ends. CDR3 length: 14 amino acids. The CDR3 region is CASSDNSYNSPLHF. CDR3 bases read: TGTGCCAGTAGCGACAACTCCTATAATTCACCC.

This clone was seen repeatedly, ten times or more. The read ends 3 residues shy of where the CDR3 ends; the end is completed using the germline J gene. This rearrangement joins TRBV2 to TRBJ2-3; 10 bases are shared with TRBD2. J lost 2 bases, V lost 10 bases, and 3 bases had no gene match. Germline V gene lookup returns CDR1 SNHLY and CDR2 FYNNEI. This CDR3 spans 13 amino acids. Partial CDR3 DNA: TGTGCCACCACTAGCGGGATCACAGATACG. This codes for CATTSGITDT. The CDR3, in full, reads CATTSGITDTQYF.

This clone was observed many times. The missing CDR3 end, 3 residues past where the read stops, is filled in from the germline J gene. This chain connects TRBV7-2 to TRBJ2-7; maybe TRBD2 (6 bases). Trimming left V 5 bases short and J 6 bases short, with 11 bases between. Germline V lookup: CDR1 SGHTA, CDR2 FQGNSA. This CDR3 is 12 amino acids long. The CDR3 spells CASSLTSFEQYF. The part of the CDR3 DNA that was read is TGTGCCAGCAGCCTAACTAGCTTCGAG.